This TCR beta chain was recovered during a study of resident and recirculating memory T cells in vitiligo. Sequencing used immunoSEQ multiplex PCR; TCRdb keeps in-frame clones, though not all of them. The sample holds tens of thousands of clones, more than 85% seen once. The germline CDR1 and CDR2 sequences are MDHEN and SYDVKM. With 7 bases removed from V and 2 bases from J, the gap between germline ends came to 18 bases. There are 15 residues in the CDR3. The sequence was obtained from a male donor with vitiligo. The sample consisted of blood. This chain links TRBV28 with TRBJ2-7, with a tentative D call TRBD2 (6 bases). CDR3 nucleotide sequence: TGTGCCAGCACCCGGGGCGGGACCCCACCCTACGAGCAGTACTTC. It codes for CASTRGGTPPYEQYF.